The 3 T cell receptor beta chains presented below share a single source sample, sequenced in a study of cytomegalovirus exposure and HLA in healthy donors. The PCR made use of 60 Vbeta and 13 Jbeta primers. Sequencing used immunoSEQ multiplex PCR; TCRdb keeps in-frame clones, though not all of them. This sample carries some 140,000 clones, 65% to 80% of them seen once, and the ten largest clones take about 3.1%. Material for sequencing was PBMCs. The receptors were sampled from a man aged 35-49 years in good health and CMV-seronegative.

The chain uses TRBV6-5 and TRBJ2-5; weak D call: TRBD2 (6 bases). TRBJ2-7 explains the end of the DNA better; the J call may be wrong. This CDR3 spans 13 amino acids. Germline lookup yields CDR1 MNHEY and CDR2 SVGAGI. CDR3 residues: CATIPDGSDEQYF. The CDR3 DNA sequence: TGTGCCACCATCCCGGACGGGAGCGACGAGCAGTACTTC.

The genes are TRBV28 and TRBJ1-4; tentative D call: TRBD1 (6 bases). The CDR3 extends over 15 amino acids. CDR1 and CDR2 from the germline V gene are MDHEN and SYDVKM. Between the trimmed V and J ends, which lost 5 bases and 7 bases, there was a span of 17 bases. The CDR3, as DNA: TGTGCCAGCAGTCCAGGGACATCTGGGGGTGAAAAACTGTTTTTT. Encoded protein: CASSPGTSGGEKLFF.

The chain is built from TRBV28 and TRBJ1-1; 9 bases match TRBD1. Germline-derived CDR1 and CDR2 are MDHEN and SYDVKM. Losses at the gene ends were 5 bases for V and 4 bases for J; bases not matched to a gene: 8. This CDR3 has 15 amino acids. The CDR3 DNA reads TGTGCCAGCAGTCTGGGACAGGGTAGAGGCACTGAAGCTTTCTTT. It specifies CASSLGQGRGTEAFF.